The 19 T cell receptor beta chains listed next were all sequenced from one sample in a study of blood T cell repertoires in COVID-19. Assay used: immunoSEQ multiplex PCR; TCRdb lists only in-frame clones, some missing. The table lists about 70,000 clones, around 82% of them singletons. Sequences were obtained from peripheral blood. These receptors were collected from a human donor in a cohort sampled during active COVID-19.

The genes are TRBV9 and TRBJ2-3; TRBD2 matches 8 bases. V lost 0 bases and J lost 3; bases outside the gene matches: 3. The CDR3 totals 15 residues. Germline V lookup: CDR1 SGDLS, CDR2 YYNGEE. CDR3 in DNA: TGTGCCAGCAGCGTAGCGGGAGGGGATACAGATACGCAGTATTTT. This gives the protein CASSVAGGDTDTQYF.

This clone was seen more than once but under ten times. This chain connects TRBV7-2 to TRBJ2-7; tentative D call: TRBD2 (6 bases). Germline V gene data show CDR1 as SGHTA and CDR2 as FQGNSA. V was cut by 3 bases and J by 0 bases, with 12 bases left in between. The length of the CDR3 is 15 residues. CDR3 nucleotides: TGTGCCAGCAGCTTTTGGCGGGACCTCTCCTACGAGCAGTACTTC. Encoded protein: CASSFWRDLSYEQYF.

J is TRBJ1-1 and V is TRBV10-3; no clear D gene. This CDR3 has 11 amino acids. The V gene's germline CDR1 is ENHRY and CDR2 SYGVKD. V was cut by 4 bases and J by 8 bases, with 8 bases left in between. CDR3 residues: CAISGAAEAFF. CDR3 sequence (DNA): TGTGCCATCAGTGGGGCTGCCGAAGCTTTCTTT.

The J gene is TRBJ2-3, the V gene TRBV2; 9 bases fit TRBD2. This CDR3 is 12 amino acids long. The germline V gene has CDR1 SNHLY and CDR2 FYNNEI. Trimming removed 5 bases from V and 8 bases from J; junction bases left unmatched: 2. CDR3 loop: CASSILAGTQYF. The CDR3, as DNA: TGTGCCAGCAGTATACTAGCGGGTACGCAGTATTTT. Using reference TRBV2 and TRBJ2-3 for the parts outside the CDR3, the full variable domain is EPEVTQTPSHQVTQMGQEVILRCVPISNHLYFYWYRQILGQKVEFLVSFYNNEISEKSEIFDDQFSVERPDGSNFTLKIRSTKLEDSAMYFCASSILAGTQYFGPGTRLTVL.

V usage is TRBV5-1 and J usage is TRBJ1-3; 7 positions match TRBD1. The germline CDR1 and CDR2 sequences are SGHRS and YFSETQ. This CDR3 contains 15 residues. V gave up 4 bases and J gave up 4 bases; unmatched junction bases: 8. The CDR3 nucleotides read TGCGCCAGCAGCCATGGGCAGGGACAGGGAAACACCATATATTTT. It is translated as CASSHGQGQGNTIYF.

The V and J genes are TRBV5-1 and TRBJ2-1; TRBD1 agrees at 7 bases. The germline CDR1 and CDR2 sequences are SGHRS and YFSETQ. J was trimmed by 7 bases and V by 4 bases; bases with no gene match: 11. There are 15 residues in the CDR3. CDR3: CASSMGQLLFNEQFF. As DNA, the CDR3 is TGCGCCAGCAGCATGGGACAGTTATTATTTAATGAGCAGTTCTTC.

V gene TRBV6-2 or TRBV6-3 combines with J gene TRBJ2-1; 11 positions match TRBD2. Germline CDR1 and CDR2: MNHEY and SVGEGT. CDR3 size: 16 residues. V lost 6 bases to trimming and J lost 6 bases; unmatched junction nucleotides: 10. The chain's CDR3 is CASSFVAGGPLNEQFF. CDR3 bases: TGTGCCAGCAGCTTCGTAGCGGGAGGGCCCCTCAATGAGCAGTTCTTC.

The chain has TRBV7-2 and TRBJ2-4, with TRBD2 matching over 7 bases. The CDR3 spans 15 residues. V lost 5 bases, J lost 5 bases, and 9 bases stayed unmatched. Germline CDR1 is SGHTA and CDR2 is FQGNSA. CDR3 bases: TGTGCCAGCAGCCCTGGGAGGGGACCACAAAACATTCAGTACTTC. This translates into CASSPGRGPQNIQYF.

This chain uses TRBV2 with TRBJ2-5, with TRBD1 matching 11 bases. The CDR3 is 14 amino acids. V was clipped by 4 bases and J by 2 bases; unmatched bases: 0. From germline, CDR1 is SNHLY and CDR2 FYNNEI. The CDR3 sequence: CASSGDRGQETQYF. In nucleotides, the CDR3 is TGTGCCAGCAGTGGGGACAGGGGGCAAGAGACCCAGTACTTC.

The rearrangement uses TRBV6-6 and TRBJ2-1; 10 bases agree with TRBD2. Germline trimming cut 2 bases from V and 15 bases from J; bases unmatched to any gene: 13. The CDR3 sequence is 15 residues long. Germline V gene sequence: CDR1 MNHNY, CDR2 SVGAGI (reference sequence). The CDR3 DNA reads as TGTGCCAGCAGTTACCCAGGACTAGCGGCCGTAAATGGGTTCTTC. This encodes CASSYPGLAAVNGFF.

The chain recombines TRBV7-9 with TRBJ1-1, with D unresolved. Germline CDR1 reads SEHNR; CDR2 reads FQNEAQ (reference sequence). The CDR3 loop spans 14 amino acids. Trimming took off 1 base at V and 1 base at J, with 7 bases between the two ends. CDR3 sequence reads: CASSLGRQNTEAFF. CDR3 nucleotides: TGTGCCAGCAGCTTAGGCAGGCAGAACACTGAAGCTTTCTTT.

The chain is built from TRBV24-1 and TRBJ2-6, with a weak D call TRBD2 (5 bases). Germline values: CDR1 KGHDR, CDR2 SFDVKD. There are 15 residues in the CDR3. Trimming removed 7 bases at V and 0 bases at J, with 9 bases between. The CDR3 here is CATSPRGSGANVLTF. The CDR3 nucleotides read TGTGCCACCAGCCCCCGGGGCTCTGGGGCCAACGTCCTGACTTTC.

This clone was observed a single time. This sequence joins TRBV28 and TRBJ1-2; D is undetermined. V was pared by 7 bases and J by 4 bases, with 19 bases between. The CDR3 covers 15 residues. From germline, CDR1 is MDHEN and CDR2 SYDVKM. Here the CDR3 DNA reads TGTGCCAGCACCCCCCTTGGCGGGCGTTCCTATGGCTACACCTTC. Amino acids: CASTPLGGRSYGYTF.

The genes are TRBV27 and TRBJ2-5; 8 nucleotides match TRBD1. Trimming removed 4 bases from V and 5 bases from J; junction bases left unmatched: 12. The length of the CDR3 is 16 residues. In germline, CDR1 is MNHEY, CDR2 SMNVEV (reference sequence). The CDR3 loop reads CASSSRDRSWRETQYF. The CDR3 DNA follows: TGTGCCAGCAGTTCGAGGGACAGGTCCTGGCGGGAGACCCAGTACTTC.

The chain uses TRBV6-5 and TRBJ2-7; perhaps TRBD1 as D (7 bases). CDR3 length: 13 residues. CDR1 is MNHEY and CDR2 is SVGAGI in the germline V gene. V lost 5 bases and J 2 bases, leaving 10 bases between the germline ends. The DNA of the CDR3 is TGTGCCAGCAGTCAGGGGGGACCCTACGAGCAGTACTTC. Protein sequence: CASSQGGPYEQYF.

In its sample, this clone was seen once. This chain links TRBV7-7 with TRBJ2-3; 8 nucleotides agree with TRBD1. The V segment lost 1 base and the J segment 0 bases; nucleotides outside the gene matches: 3. The CDR3 consists of 16 residues. Germline CDR1 and CDR2: SSHAT and FNYEAQ (reference sequence). In DNA form, the CDR3 reads TGTGCCAGCAGCTTAGGGGCAGGGGGCAGCACAGATACGCAGTATTTT. Translation gives CASSLGAGGSTDTQYF.

The count of this clone is one. The chain joins TRBV4-1 to TRBJ2-7, with TRBD2 matching 9 bases. The V and J ends lost 0 bases and 7 bases, in that order; junction bases with no gene match: 19. The CDR3 totals 19 residues. The germline CDR1 and CDR2 sequences are MGHRA and YSYEKL. CDR3 region: CASSQDWGWREGRGGEQYF. CDR3 nucleotide sequence: TGCGCCAGCAGCCAAGATTGGGGCTGGCGGGAGGGCCGTGGGGGGGAGCAGTACTTC.

This clone was seen a few times. The chain couples TRBV19 to TRBJ2-7; 9 bases agree with TRBD2. The CDR3 sequence is 14 residues long. V lost 5 bases, J lost 0 bases, and 2 bases stayed unmatched. Looked up from germline, CDR1 is LNHDA and CDR2 is SQIVND (reference sequence). The CDR3 sequence: CASSRSGGSYEQYF. CDR3 nucleotides: TGTGCCAGTAGTCGTAGCGGGGGCTCCTACGAGCAGTACTTC. Complete variable domain (other parts from reference TRBV19 and TRBJ2-7): DGGITQSPKYLFRKEGQNVTLSCEQNLNHDAMYWYRQDPGQGLRLIYYSQIVNDFQKGDIAEGYSVSREKKESFPLTVTSAQKNPTAFYLCASSRSGGSYEQYFGPGTRLTVT.

CDR3 nucleotide sequence: TGTGCCAGCAGCCAAGCCTCTGTGGGGCCAAGGGGGGGCGAGCAGTACTTC. Translation: CASSQASVGPRGGEQYF. The chain links TRBV3-1 (or the pseudogene TRBV3-2) to TRBJ2-7; perhaps TRBD2 as D (7 bases). The CDR3 is made up of 17 amino acids. Trimming removed 1 base from V and 6 bases from J, with 22 bases in between. Germline CDR1 and CDR2: LGHDT and YNNKEL (reference sequence).